This T cell receptor (beta chain) was captured in a study of T cell responses to AZD1222 COVID-19 vaccine. Regarding the study as a whole: Clonal diversity may have been underestimated in mostly white British donors.

Profiling relied on immunoSEQ multiplex PCR, and the TCRdb table lists in-frame clones only, not all of them. This sample yields 150,000 or so clones, of which over 85% are seen a single time; under 20% belongs to the top ten. On this clone itself: Its specificity is unknown.

The sequence was collected from an adult in good health. Specimen: peripheral blood, collected on day 0 of AZD1222 vaccination.

DNA for the CDR3: TGTGCCAGCAGTTTTTGGGGAACGGGGGTGTTTTTT. This gives the protein CASSFWGTGVFF. The rearrangement uses TRBV28 and TRBJ1-4; weak D call: TRBD1 (5 bases). V lost 3 bases and J 15 bases, leaving 14 bases between the germline ends. Germline V gives CDR1 MDHEN, CDR2 SYDVKM. The CDR3 runs to 12 residues.